Each of the 15 T cell receptor beta chains below was sequenced from the same sample in a study of cytomegalovirus exposure and HLA in healthy donors. Some clones are missing from TCRdb's copy, which holds only in-frame ones; the method was immunoSEQ multiplex PCR. This sample has 220,000 or so clones, with approximately 83% found just once. The source material was PBMCs. The receptors were gathered from a woman under 40 in good health and CMV-seropositive.

The rearrangement uses TRBV18 and TRBJ2-3; the D is unclear. This CDR3 spans 15 amino acids. V was clipped by 0 bases and J by 2 bases, with 9 bases between them. From germline, CDR1 is KGHSH and CDR2 LQKENI. The CDR3 reads CASSPPAQSTDTQYF. In DNA, the CDR3 is TGTGCCAGCTCACCACCGGCGCAGTCCACAGATACGCAGTATTTT.

The V and J genes are TRBV28 and TRBJ1-2, with D tentatively TRBD1 (5 bases). Germline lookup yields CDR1 MDHEN and CDR2 SYDVKM. V lost 8 bases, J lost 9 bases, and 13 bases lay in between. The CDR3 spans 11 residues. The CDR3 here is CASAGGYSYTF. DNA of the CDR3: TGTGCCAGCGCCGGGGGTTATAGCTACACCTTC.

As DNA, the CDR3 is TGTGCCAGCTCACCGTCGGAAACCTACGAGCAGTACTTC. This gives the protein CASSPSETYEQYF. This chain links TRBV18 with TRBJ2-7; the D is unclear. This CDR3 is built from 13 residues. CDR1 is KGHSH, CDR2 LQKENI, per germline. Deletions cut 3 bases from V and 2 bases from J, with 8 bases between.

CDR3 in DNA: TGTGCCAGCAGCGCGTGGGACACAACGAACACCGGGGAGCTGTTTTTT. Translated: CASSAWDTTNTGELFF. V usage is TRBV5-6 and J usage is TRBJ2-2; tentative D call: TRBD1 (6 bases). The CDR3 length is 16 residues. V lost 4 bases and J lost 0, with 13 bases in between. Germline-derived CDR1 and CDR2 are SGHDT and YYEEEE.

The chain uses TRBV30 and TRBJ2-3; 9 nucleotides align to TRBD1. Germline CDR1 GTSNPN, CDR2 SVGIG (reference sequence). The trim removed 3 bases at V and 4 bases at J, leaving 11 bases unmatched. The CDR3 runs to 16 residues. The CDR3 loop is CAWSHIPGQGPDTQYF. CDR3 DNA sequence: TGTGCCTGGAGCCATATCCCGGGACAGGGTCCAGATACGCAGTATTTT.

The chain has TRBV7-2 and TRBJ1-1; no clear D. Trimming shortened V by 4 bases and J by 0 bases, and 6 bases separated the two germline ends. There are 13 residues in the CDR3. Germline values: CDR1 SGHTA, CDR2 FQGNSA. The CDR3 nucleotides read TGTGCCAGCAGCTGGCCTATGAACACTGAAGCTTTCTTT. Protein product: CASSWPMNTEAFF.

This clone is a singleton in its sample. The CDR3 sequence is CASRGDRELFF. In nucleotides, the CDR3 is TGCGCCAGCAGGGGGGATCGGGAGCTGTTTTTT. V and J are TRBV5-1 and TRBJ2-2; either TRBD1 or TRBD2 may supply D (5 bases each). V was shortened by 5 bases and J by 9 bases, with 8 bases between the two germline ends. The CDR3 loop spans 11 amino acids. Germline CDR1 is SGHRS and CDR2 is YFSETQ.

The V and J genes are TRBV6-5 and TRBJ2-7, with D maybe TRBD2 (6 bases). The CDR3 is made up of 13 amino acids. Trimming took off 10 bases at V and 2 bases at J, with 15 bases between the two ends. Germline V gives CDR1 MNHEY, CDR2 SVGAGI. CDR3: CATVNGEAYEQYF. Here the CDR3 DNA reads TGTGCCACAGTAAATGGGGAGGCCTACGAGCAGTACTTC.

A note on this clone: The sample has other DNA sequences that encode this CDR3 too. CDR3 DNA sequence: TGCGCCAGCAGGGCAGGAGACAATCAGCCCCAGCATTTT. This translates into CASRAGDNQPQHF. The gene calls are TRBV5-1 and TRBJ1-5; D call uncertain. Trimming stripped 5 bases from V and 3 bases from J, with 9 bases between. Germline CDR1 and CDR2: SGHRS and YFSETQ. This CDR3 has 13 amino acids.

This clone was seen more than once but under ten times. This CDR3 reads CASSPGTDSGNTIYF. DNA of the CDR3: TGTGCCAGCAGCCCCGGGACAGACTCTGGAAACACCATATATTTT. This chain joins TRBV4-2 and TRBJ1-3; 7 positions agree with TRBD1. Germline-derived CDR1 and CDR2 are LGHNA and YNFKEQ. The CDR3 runs to 15 residues. V shed 4 bases, J shed 0 bases, and the junction held 3 bases outside the gene matches.

DNA of the CDR3: TGTGCCAGCAGCAACAGCTTAATACGGGGGAGCAATGCCGGGGAGCTGTTTTTT. Its translation is CASSNSLIRGSNAGELFF. The genes are TRBV11-1 and TRBJ2-2, with D perhaps TRBD2 (6 bases). Trimming shortened V by 5 bases and J by 6 bases, and 25 bases separated the two germline ends. The germline V gene has CDR1 SGHAT and CDR2 FQDESV (reference sequence). CDR3 length equals 18 residues.

The J gene is TRBJ1-4, the V gene TRBV5-6; D possibly corresponds to TRBD1 (6 bases). The CDR3 length is 15 residues. Germline values: CDR1 SGHDT, CDR2 YYEEEE. The V end lost 0 bases, the J end lost 5 bases, and 11 bases lay between the germline ends. CDR3 DNA: TGTGCCAGCAGCTTGGCAGGGGCAGGGAATGAAAAACTGTTTTTT. Translation: CASSLAGAGNEKLFF.

This clone was counted between two and nine times. The chain uses TRBV28 and TRBJ2-2; D is unresolved. V lost 4 bases and J 6 bases, leaving 12 bases between the germline ends. The CDR3 spans 14 residues. Germline values: CDR1 MDHEN, CDR2 SYDVKM. CDR3: CASSSPRDSGELFF. CDR3 bases: TGTGCCAGCAGTTCCCCCAGAGACTCCGGGGAGCTGTTTTTT. Full variable domain (rest looked up from reference TRBV28 and TRBJ2-2): DVKVTQSSRYLVKRTGEKVFLECVQDMDHENMFWYRQDPGLGLRLIYFSYDVKMKEKGDIPEGYSVSREKKERFSLILESASTNQTSMYLCASSSPRDSGELFFGEGSRLTVL.

This clone was counted only a few times. The gene calls are TRBV2 and TRBJ1-2; tentative D call: TRBD1 (6 bases). CDR1 SNHLY and CDR2 FYNNEI come from the germline V gene. Trimming cost V 6 bases and J 7 bases, with 18 bases left between them. The CDR3 extends over 14 amino acids. CDR3: CASRGDIGSSGYTF. The CDR3 coding sequence is TGTGCCAGCAGGGGGGACATCGGTTCGTCTGGCTACACCTTC.

The chain recombines TRBV5-1 with TRBJ2-7; weak D call: TRBD1 (5 bases). Germline loops: CDR1 SGHRS, CDR2 YFSETQ. The CDR3 contains 15 residues. V shed 4 bases and J shed 2 bases, with 16 bases lying between them. The CDR3 sequence: CASSPTQDPTYEQYF. In DNA, the CDR3 is TGCGCCAGCAGCCCAACACAGGATCCTACCTACGAGCAGTACTTC.